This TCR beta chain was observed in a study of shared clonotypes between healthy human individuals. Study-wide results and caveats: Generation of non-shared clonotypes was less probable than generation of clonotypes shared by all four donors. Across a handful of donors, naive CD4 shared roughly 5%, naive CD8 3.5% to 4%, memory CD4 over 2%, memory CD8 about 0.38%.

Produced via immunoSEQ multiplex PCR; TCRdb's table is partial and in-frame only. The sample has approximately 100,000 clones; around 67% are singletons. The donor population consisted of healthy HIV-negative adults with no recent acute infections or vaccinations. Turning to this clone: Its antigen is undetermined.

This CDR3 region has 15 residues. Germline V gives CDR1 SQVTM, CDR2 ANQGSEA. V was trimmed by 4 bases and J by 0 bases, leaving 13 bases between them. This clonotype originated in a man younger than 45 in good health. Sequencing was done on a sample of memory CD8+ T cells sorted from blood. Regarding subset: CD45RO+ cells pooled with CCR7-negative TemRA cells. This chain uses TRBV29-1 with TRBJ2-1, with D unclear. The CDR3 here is CSVAGLRISYNEQFF. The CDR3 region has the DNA TGCAGCGTTGCTGGCCTCAGGATCTCCTACAATGAGCAGTTCTTC.